This T cell receptor (beta chain) was obtained from a study of T cell changes during pregnancy in multiple sclerosis. Profiling relied on immunoSEQ multiplex PCR, and the TCRdb table lists in-frame clones only, not all of them. Here the sample spans tens of thousands of clones, about 94% being singletons. Sample: CD8+ T cells from peripheral blood mononuclear cells, taken in the second trimester of pregnancy. This receptor was identified in a female donor with multiple sclerosis, enrolled in a pregnancy study.

This CDR3 reads CASSSLTGTTDTDTQYF. CDR3 in DNA: TGTGCCAGCAGCTCGTTAACCGGGACTACAGACACAGATACGCAGTATTTT. The chain employs TRBV13 and TRBJ2-3; 7 bases align to TRBD2. Germline V gives CDR1 PRHDT, CDR2 FYEKMQ (reference sequence). The CDR3 consists of 17 residues. J lost 2 bases, V lost 4 bases, and 12 bases had no gene match.